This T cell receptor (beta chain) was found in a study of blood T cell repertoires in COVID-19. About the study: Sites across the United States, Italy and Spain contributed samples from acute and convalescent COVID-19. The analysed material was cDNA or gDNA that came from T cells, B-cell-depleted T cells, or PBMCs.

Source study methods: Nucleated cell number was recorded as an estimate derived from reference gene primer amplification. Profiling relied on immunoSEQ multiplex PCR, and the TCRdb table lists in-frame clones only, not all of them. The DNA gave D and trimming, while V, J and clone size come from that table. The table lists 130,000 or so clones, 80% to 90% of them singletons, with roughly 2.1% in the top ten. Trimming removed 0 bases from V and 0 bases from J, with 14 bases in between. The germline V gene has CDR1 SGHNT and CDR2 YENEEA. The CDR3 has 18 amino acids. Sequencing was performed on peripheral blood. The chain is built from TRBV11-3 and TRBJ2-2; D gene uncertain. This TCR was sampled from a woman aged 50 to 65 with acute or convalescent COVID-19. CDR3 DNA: TGTGCCAGCAGCTTAGATCGGATGGGCCACCCGAACACCGGGGAGCTGTTTTTT. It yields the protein CASSLDRMGHPNTGELFF. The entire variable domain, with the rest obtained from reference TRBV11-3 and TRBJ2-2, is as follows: EAGVVQSPRYKIIEKKQPVAFWCNPISGHNTLYWYLQNLGQGPELLIRYENEEAVDDSQLPKDRFSAERLKGVDSTLKIQPAELGDSAVYLCASSLDRMGHPNTGELFFGEGSRLTVL.